This T cell receptor (beta chain) appears in the sequencing data of a study of blood T cell repertoires in COVID-19. Turning to the study itself: The origin of the acute and convalescent COVID-19 samples was the United States, Italy and Spain.

The CDR3 contains 17 residues. The V gene's germline CDR1 is ENHRY and CDR2 SYGVKD. V gave up 3 bases and J gave up 0 bases, with 12 bases separating them. Ages ranged from roughly 18 to 100 years, with residence in around 24 US areas. Produced via immunoSEQ multiplex PCR; TCRdb's table is partial and in-frame only. The sample lists fewer than 350,000 clones, 88% occurring once. The receptor comes from a woman younger than 45 who had been exposed to COVID-19. Sample: PBMCs or T cells enriched from blood (not recorded which). J is TRBJ2-6 and V is TRBV10-3; possible D gene TRBD2, 5 bases. The DNA for the CDR3 is TGTGCCATCAGTGATCTGGGAGTTGCCTCTGGGGCCAACGTCCTGACTTTC. Translated: CAISDLGVASGANVLTF.